The 20 T cell receptor beta chains reported below all come from one sample, sequenced in a study of tumor and adjacent non-tumor tissue in lung cancer. No cell sorting was done before RNA was extracted from the tissue. TCRbeta libraries were built with three rounds of nested PCR, modified from ARM-PCR. TCRdb processed the multiplex PCR reads anew with MiXCR; each CDR3 protein has one entry. The repertoire includes about 120,000 distinct CDR3 sequences, about 66% of them detected once, and roughly 13% sits in the top ten. The source material was lung tumor tissue. These receptors came from a man aged 25 to 45 with non-small cell lung cancer.

Points on this clonotype: A much bigger clone sits one base away, suggesting this may be a read error. The chain links TRBV10-3 to TRBJ2-5; 7 bases match TRBD2. The CDR3 runs 15 residues. Germline V CDR1 and CDR2: ENHRY, SYGVKD. V lost 5 bases to trimming and J lost 5 bases; unmatched junction nucleotides: 11. The CDR3 region has the DNA TGTGCCATCAGTCCCGCCGGGGGGAGTCGGGAGACCCAGTACTTC. This encodes CAISPAGGSRETQYF.

As to this clonotype: One end of the junction is discordant with germline, which a read error may explain. The rearrangement uses TRBV11-3 and TRBJ1-1; TRBD1 aligns across 7 bases. The CDR3 is 15 residues long. Germline values: CDR1 SGHNT, CDR2 YENEEA. CDR3 sequence: CASSLGTVLYTEAFF. The CDR3 DNA sequence: TGTGCCAGCAGTTTAGGGACAGTATTGTACACTGAAGCTTTCTTT.

Only a few counts were recorded for this clonotype. Being one base from a much bigger clone, this may be a read error. CDR3 residues: CASSLLVGGTGELFF. In DNA form, the CDR3 reads TGTGCCAGCAGTTTACTAGTGGGAGGCACCGGGGAGCTGTTTTTT. V is TRBV12-3 or TRBV12-4 and J is TRBJ2-2, with a tentative D call TRBD2 (6 bases). The CDR3 spans 15 residues. V lost 2 bases and J 4 bases, leaving 11 bases between the germline ends.

The rearrangement uses TRBV7-8 and TRBJ1-1; perhaps TRBD1 as D (6 bases). Deletions cut 6 bases from V and 4 bases from J, with 27 bases between. Germline V gene lookup returns CDR1 SGHVS and CDR2 FQNEAQ. This CDR3 contains 18 residues. The CDR3, as DNA: TGTGCCAGCAGTCAGAGGGCGGGGGGCCCAGAAGTCGGCACTGAAGCTTTCTTT. It translates to CASSQRAGGPEVGTEAFF.

Details on this clonotype: Because it lacks the conserved phenylalanine or tryptophan at the end, this CDR3 is likely a read error. The rearrangement links TRBV12-3 or TRBV12-4 to TRBJ1-5; D gene uncertain. The end of the DNA fits TRBJ2-3 better, so the J call may be wrong. This CDR3 spans 13 amino acids. The CDR3 protein is CASSIPPSPPQYS. CDR3 nucleotide sequence: TGTGCCAGCAGTATTCCTCCCAGCCCGCCCCAGTATTCT.

On this clonotype: The junction departs from the called germline gene at one end, perhaps through a read error. The chain combines TRBV11-2 with TRBJ2-1; 8 nucleotides align to TRBD2. The CDR3 covers 15 residues. Germline assignment: CDR1 SGHAT and CDR2 FQNNGV. DNA for the CDR3: TGTGCCAGCAGCTTAATCTTAGCGGGGACTGATGAGCAATTCTTC. This encodes CASSLILAGTDEQFF.

The CDR3 sequence is CARSRRRGTGMDEQYF. The DNA for the CDR3 is TGTGCCAGGAGCCGACGACGAGGGACAGGGATGGACGAGCAGTACTTC. The chain links TRBV11-2 to TRBJ2-7, with TRBD1 matching 9 bases. CDR3 length: 16 residues. V lost 9 bases to trimming and J lost 5 bases; unmatched junction nucleotides: 17. CDR1 and CDR2 from the germline V gene are SGHAT and FQNNGV.

The chain is built from TRBV29-1 and TRBJ2-3; D is unresolved. V was cut by 2 bases and J by 1 base, with 13 bases left in between. The CDR3 spans 15 residues. Per germline, CDR1 SQVTM and CDR2 ANQGSEA. Here the CDR3 reads CSVETASWGTDTQYF. DNA of the CDR3: TGCAGCGTTGAAACAGCCAGCTGGGGCACAGATACGCAGTATTTT.

On this clonotype: A much larger clone sits a single nucleotide away, making a read error possible. The chain joins TRBV20-1 to TRBJ2-2; TRBD1 agrees at 9 bases. Germline CDR1 DFQATT, CDR2 SNEGSKA (reference sequence). The V gene end was trimmed by 5 bases and the J gene end by 2 bases; junction bases not matched to a gene: 6. The CDR3 sequence is 15 residues long. Written as DNA, the CDR3 is TGCAGTGCTCCGGACAGGGGACTAAACACCGGGGAGCTGTTTTTT. Translation: CSAPDRGLNTGELFF.

With respect to this clonotype: At one end, the junction sequence differs from germline, possibly due to a read error. This chain connects TRBV5-6 to TRBJ2-1; 7 nucleotides line up with TRBD2. Germline V gene sequence: CDR1 SGHDT, CDR2 YYEEEE. The CDR3 loop spans 15 amino acids. The chain's CDR3 is CASCPGLAERNELFF. The DNA of the CDR3 is TGTGCCAGCTGCCCGGGGCTAGCGGAGAGGAATGAGCTGTTCTTC. Variable domain in full (rest from reference TRBV5-6 and TRBJ2-1): DAGVTQSPTHLIKTRGQQVTLRCSPKSGHDTVSWYQQALGQGPQFIFQYYEEEERQRGNFPDRFSGHQFPNYSSELNVNALLLGDSALYLCASCPGLAERNELFFGPGTRLTVL.

A word on this clonotype: A much more abundant neighbour one base away suggests this may be a read error. The chain couples TRBV6-1 to TRBJ2-7; D assignment may be TRBD1 or TRBD2 (6 bases each). The germline V gene encodes CDR1 MNHNS and CDR2 SASEGT. Between the trimmed V and J ends, which lost 1 base and 12 bases, there was a span of 16 bases. The CDR3 loop spans 13 amino acids. The CDR3 loop is CASSEEGGIKLYF. CDR3 bases: TGTGCCAGCAGTGAAGAGGGGGGCATCAAGCTGTACTTC.

On this clonotype itself: The CDR3 end shows no conserved phenylalanine or tryptophan, and so a read error is likely. This sequence joins TRBV10-2 and TRBJ1-5; D is ambiguous. The CDR3 is 13 amino acids. From germline, CDR1 is WSHSY and CDR2 SAAADI. The CDR3 spells CTSKGVGNQPQHY. In DNA form, the CDR3 reads TGCACCAGCAAAGGAGTTGGGAATCAGCCCCAGCATTAT.

Points on this clonotype: A much larger clone is a single base away; this may be a read error. The J gene is TRBJ2-2, the V gene TRBV20-1; weak D call: TRBD1 (6 bases). Germline lookup yields CDR1 DFQATT and CDR2 SNEGSKA (reference sequence). This CDR3 has 17 amino acids. The CDR3 protein is CSARLADSAKITWELFF. The CDR3 DNA reads TGCAGTGCTAGGCTTGCGGACAGCGCGAAAATCACCTGGGAGCTGTTTTTT.

Remarks on this clonotype: This clone may be a read error of a much larger clone one base away. V gene TRBV29-1 combines with J gene TRBJ2-3; 10 nucleotides agree with TRBD2. Per the germline V gene, CDR1 is SQVTM and CDR2 is ANQGSEA. There are 18 residues in the CDR3. CDR3 region: CSAEEVAGGPSRIYTQYF. The CDR3 coding sequence is TGCAGCGCTGAAGAAGTAGCGGGGGGCCCCAGCCGCATTTATACGCAGTATTTT.

Comment on this clonotype: A much larger clone lies a single base off, so this may be a read error. The rearrangement uses TRBV5-4 and TRBJ2-7, with TRBD2 matching 7 bases. Germline lookup yields CDR1 SGHNT and CDR2 YYREEE (reference sequence). The CDR3 has 17 amino acids. In DNA form, the CDR3 reads TGTACCAGCAGCTTGGTTGTTGTAGCGGGTAACTCCTACGAGCAGTACTTC. Translating gives CTSSLVVVAGNSYEQYF.

A word on this clonotype: The germline gene is not matched at one end of the junction; a read error may be the cause. This sequence joins TRBV11-3 and TRBJ1-3; D ambiguous. The CDR3 loop spans 15 amino acids. Germline values: CDR1 SGHNT, CDR2 YENEEA. CDR3 sequence: CVSCNSPRGGNTIYF. The CDR3 coding sequence is TGTGTCAGCTGCAACAGCCCAAGAGGTGGAAACACCATATATTTT.

The count of this clonotype is one. A much more abundant neighbour one base away suggests this may be a read error. DNA of the CDR3: TGCAGCGTTGCGAAGGGATGGGACGAGCAGTACTTC. It is translated as CSVAKGWDEQYF. The chain carries TRBV29-1 and TRBJ2-7; no clear D. Trimming took off 4 bases at V and 5 bases at J, with 12 bases between the two ends. CDR1 is SQVTM and CDR2 is ANQGSEA in the germline V gene. The CDR3 covers 12 residues.

Notes on this clonotype: With a much larger clone just one base away, this may be a read error. The V gene is TRBV6-2 or TRBV6-3, the J gene TRBJ1-1, with D possibly TRBD1 on 5 matching bases. This CDR3 is built from 12 residues. Per the germline V gene, CDR1 is MNHEY and CDR2 is SVGEGT. DNA of the CDR3: TGTACCAGTATCGACGGGGGCACTGAAGCTTTCTTT. Residues: CTSIDGGTEAFF.

Details on this clonotype: Relative to the germline gene, one junction end is altered; a read error may explain this. The V call is TRBV11-2, the J call TRBJ2-7; D unclear. The germline V gene has CDR1 SGHAT and CDR2 FQNNGV. The CDR3 extends over 14 amino acids. The CDR3 sequence: CASNLDFWSPEQYF. The CDR3 region has the DNA TGTGCCAGCAACTTAGATTTCTGGTCCCCAGAGCAGTACTTC. The whole variable domain, filled in from reference TRBV11-2 and TRBJ2-7, reads EAGVAQSPRYKIIEKRQSVAFWCNPISGHATLYWYQQILGQGPKLLIQFQNNGVVDDSQLPKDRFSAERLKGVDSTLKIQPAKLEDSAVYLCASNLDFWSPEQYFGPGTRLTVT.

This clonotype was recorded many times. The V gene is TRBV20-1, the J gene TRBJ2-7, with TRBD1 matching 8 bases. The trim removed 5 bases at V and 5 bases at J, leaving 5 bases unmatched. Germline CDR1 reads DFQATT; CDR2 reads SNEGSKA (reference sequence). This CDR3 comprises 12 residues. CDR3 sequence: CSAGQGTHEQYF. DNA for the CDR3: TGCAGTGCTGGACAGGGCACCCACGAGCAGTACTTC.